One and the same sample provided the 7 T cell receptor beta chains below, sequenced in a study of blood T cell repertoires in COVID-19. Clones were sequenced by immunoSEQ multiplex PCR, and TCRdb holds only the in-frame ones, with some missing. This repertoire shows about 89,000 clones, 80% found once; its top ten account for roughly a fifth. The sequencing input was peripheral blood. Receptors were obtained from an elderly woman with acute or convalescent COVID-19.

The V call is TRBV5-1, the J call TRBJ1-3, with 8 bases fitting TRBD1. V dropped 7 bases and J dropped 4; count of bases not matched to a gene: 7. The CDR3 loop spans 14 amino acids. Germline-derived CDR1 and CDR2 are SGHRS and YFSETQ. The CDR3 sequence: CASGATGVGNTIYF. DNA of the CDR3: TGCGCCAGCGGGGCGACAGGGGTCGGAAACACCATATATTTT.

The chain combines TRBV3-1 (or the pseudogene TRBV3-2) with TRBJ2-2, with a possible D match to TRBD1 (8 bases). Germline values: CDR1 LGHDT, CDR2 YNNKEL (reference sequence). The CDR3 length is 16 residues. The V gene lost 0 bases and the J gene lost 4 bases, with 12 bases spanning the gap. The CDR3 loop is CASSQEYRGGTGELFF. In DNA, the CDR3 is TGTGCCAGCAGCCAAGAGTACAGGGGGGGCACCGGGGAGCTGTTTTTT.

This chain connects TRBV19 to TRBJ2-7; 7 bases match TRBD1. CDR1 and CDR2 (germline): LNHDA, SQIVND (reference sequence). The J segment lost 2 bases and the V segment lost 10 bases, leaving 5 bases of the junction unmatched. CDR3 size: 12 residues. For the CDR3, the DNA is TGTGCCACTGGACAGGCAGCCTACGAGCAGTACTTC. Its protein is CATGQAAYEQYF.

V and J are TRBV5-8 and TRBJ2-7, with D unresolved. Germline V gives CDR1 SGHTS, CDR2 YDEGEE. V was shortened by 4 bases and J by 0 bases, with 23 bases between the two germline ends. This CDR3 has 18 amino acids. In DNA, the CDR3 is TGTGCCAGCAGCGCCCCGGTGTTTCCCTCGATGAGCTCCTACGAGCAGTACTTC. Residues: CASSAPVFPSMSSYEQYF.

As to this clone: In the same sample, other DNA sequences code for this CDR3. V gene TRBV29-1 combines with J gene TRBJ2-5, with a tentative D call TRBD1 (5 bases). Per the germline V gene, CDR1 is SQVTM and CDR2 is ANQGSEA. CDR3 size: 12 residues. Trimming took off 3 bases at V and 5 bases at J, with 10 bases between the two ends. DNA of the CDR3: TGCAGCGTTGACCGCCAGGGCGAGACCCAGTACTTC. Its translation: CSVDRQGETQYF.

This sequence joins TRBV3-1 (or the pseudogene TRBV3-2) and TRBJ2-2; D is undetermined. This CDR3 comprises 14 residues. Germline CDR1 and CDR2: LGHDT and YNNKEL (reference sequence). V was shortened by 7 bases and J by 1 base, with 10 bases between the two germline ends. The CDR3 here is CASMRGRNTGELFF. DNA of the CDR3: TGTGCCAGCATGCGCGGCCGGAACACCGGGGAGCTGTTTTTT.

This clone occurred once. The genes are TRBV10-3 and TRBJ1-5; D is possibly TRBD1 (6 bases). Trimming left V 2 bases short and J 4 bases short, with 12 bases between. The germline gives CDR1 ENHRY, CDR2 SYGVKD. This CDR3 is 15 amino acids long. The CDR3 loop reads CAISETGTGNQPQHF. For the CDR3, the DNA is TGTGCCATCAGTGAGACAGGGACGGGGAATCAGCCCCAGCATTTT.